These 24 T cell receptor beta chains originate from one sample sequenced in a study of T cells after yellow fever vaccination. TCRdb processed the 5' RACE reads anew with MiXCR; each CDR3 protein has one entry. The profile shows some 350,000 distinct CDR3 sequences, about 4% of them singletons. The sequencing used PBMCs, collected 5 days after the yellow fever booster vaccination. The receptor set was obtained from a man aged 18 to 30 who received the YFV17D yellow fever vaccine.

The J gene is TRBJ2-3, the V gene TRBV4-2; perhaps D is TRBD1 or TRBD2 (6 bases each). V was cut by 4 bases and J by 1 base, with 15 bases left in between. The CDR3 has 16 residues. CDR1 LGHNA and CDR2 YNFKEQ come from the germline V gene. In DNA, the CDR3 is TGTGCCAGCAGCCGAGGGGGGCAATGGGGCACAGATACGCAGTATTTT. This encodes CASSRGGQWGTDTQYF.

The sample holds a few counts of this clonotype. CDR3 sequence: CASTTRGPGELFF. DNA for the CDR3: TGTGCCAGCACCACTAGGGGGCCCGGGGAGCTGTTTTTT. The chain uses TRBV12-3 or TRBV12-4 and TRBJ2-2; TRBD1 matches at 7 bases. The CDR3 covers 13 residues. The junction had 5 bases not matched to a gene; V was cut back by 7 bases and J by 6 bases.

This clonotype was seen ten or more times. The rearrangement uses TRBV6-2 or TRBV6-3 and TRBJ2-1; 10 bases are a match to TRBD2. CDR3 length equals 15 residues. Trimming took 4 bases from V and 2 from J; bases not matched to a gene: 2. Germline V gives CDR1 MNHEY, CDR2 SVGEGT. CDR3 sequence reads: CASSSLAGAYNEQFF. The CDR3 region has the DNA TGTGCCAGCAGTTCCCTAGCGGGGGCCTACAATGAGCAGTTCTTC.

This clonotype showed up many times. The CDR3 DNA reads as TGTGCCAGCGGGGGACAGGGGCTGGCCGGGGAGCTGTTTTTT. Translating it yields CASGGQGLAGELFF. This chain connects TRBV6-6 to TRBJ2-2; 10 bases are shared with TRBD1. After removal of 8 bases from V and 6 bases from J, the junction contained 6 bases not matched to a gene. The CDR3 loop spans 14 amino acids. Germline CDR1 is MNHNY and CDR2 is SVGAGI (reference sequence).

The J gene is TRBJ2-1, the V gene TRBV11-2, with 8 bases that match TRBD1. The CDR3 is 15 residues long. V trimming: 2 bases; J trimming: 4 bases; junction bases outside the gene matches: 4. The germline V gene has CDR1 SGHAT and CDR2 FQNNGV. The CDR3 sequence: CASSLSGTGYNEQFF. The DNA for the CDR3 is TGTGCCAGCAGCTTATCGGGGACAGGATACAATGAGCAGTTCTTC.

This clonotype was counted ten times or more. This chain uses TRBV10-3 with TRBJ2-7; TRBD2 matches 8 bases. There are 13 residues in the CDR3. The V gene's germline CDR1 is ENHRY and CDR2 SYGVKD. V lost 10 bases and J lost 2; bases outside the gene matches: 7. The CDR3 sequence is CATHGGETYEQYF. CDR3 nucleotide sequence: TGTGCCACCCACGGGGGGGAGACCTACGAGCAGTACTTC.

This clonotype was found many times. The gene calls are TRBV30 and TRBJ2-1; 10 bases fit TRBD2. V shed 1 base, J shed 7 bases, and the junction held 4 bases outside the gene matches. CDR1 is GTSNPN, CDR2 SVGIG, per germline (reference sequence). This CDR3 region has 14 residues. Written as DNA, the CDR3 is TGTGCCTGGAGTGAGGTAGCGGGGGGAAATGAGCAGTTCTTC. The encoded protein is CAWSEVAGGNEQFF.

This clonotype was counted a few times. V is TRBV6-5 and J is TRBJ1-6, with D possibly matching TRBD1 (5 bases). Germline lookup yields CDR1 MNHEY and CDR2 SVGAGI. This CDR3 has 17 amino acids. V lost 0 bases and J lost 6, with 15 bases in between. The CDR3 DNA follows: TGTGCCAGCAGTTACTCGAAGTGGGCAGGGAGTAATTCACCCCTCCACTTT. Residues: CASSYSKWAGSNSPLHF.

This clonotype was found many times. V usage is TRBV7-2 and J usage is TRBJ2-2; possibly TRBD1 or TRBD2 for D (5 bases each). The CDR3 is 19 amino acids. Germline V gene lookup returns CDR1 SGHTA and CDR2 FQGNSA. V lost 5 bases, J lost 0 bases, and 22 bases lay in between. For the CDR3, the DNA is TGTGCCAGCAGCCTTGACAGTCTCGGGACGTACGCGAACACCGGGGAGCTGTTTTTT. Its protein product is CASSLDSLGTYANTGELFF.

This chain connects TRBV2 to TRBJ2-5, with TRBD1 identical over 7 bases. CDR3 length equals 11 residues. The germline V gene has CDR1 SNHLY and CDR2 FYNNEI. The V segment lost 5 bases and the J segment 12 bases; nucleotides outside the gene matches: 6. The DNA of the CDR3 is TGTGCCAGCAGTCCCGACAGGGCCGAGTACTTC. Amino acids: CASSPDRAEYF.

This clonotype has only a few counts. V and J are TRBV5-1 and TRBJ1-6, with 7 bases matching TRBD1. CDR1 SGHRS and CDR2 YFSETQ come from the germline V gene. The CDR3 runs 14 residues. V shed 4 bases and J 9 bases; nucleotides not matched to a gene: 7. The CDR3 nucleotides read TGCGCCAGCAGCATAGGACAGGAGAGTTCACCCCTCCACTTT. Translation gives CASSIGQESSPLHF.

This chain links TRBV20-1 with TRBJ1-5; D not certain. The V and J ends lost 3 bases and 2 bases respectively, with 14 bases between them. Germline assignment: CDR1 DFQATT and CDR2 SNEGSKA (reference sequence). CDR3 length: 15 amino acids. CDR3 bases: TGCAGTGCTAGTATACCCGGGTTTGGCAATCAGCCCCAGCATTTT. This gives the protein CSASIPGFGNQPQHF.

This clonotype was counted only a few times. CDR3 DNA: TGTGCCAGCAGTTACGGGACTAGCTACGAGCAGTACTTC. It translates to CASSYGTSYEQYF. The chain has TRBV6-6 and TRBJ2-7, with 8 positions matching TRBD2. V gave up 2 bases and J gave up 3 bases; unmatched junction bases: 0. The CDR3 runs to 13 residues. Per the germline V gene, CDR1 is MNHNY and CDR2 is SVGAGI (reference sequence).

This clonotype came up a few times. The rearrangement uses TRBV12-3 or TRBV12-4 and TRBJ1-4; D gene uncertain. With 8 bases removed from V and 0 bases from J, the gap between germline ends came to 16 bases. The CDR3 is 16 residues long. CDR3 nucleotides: TGTGCCAGCGGGGAAGGAAGGGTGACAACTAATGAAAAACTGTTTTTT. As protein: CASGEGRVTTNEKLFF.

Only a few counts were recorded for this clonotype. DNA for the CDR3: TGTGCCATCAGTGACCCAGACAGGATGAACACTGAAGCTTTCTTT. Its translation: CAISDPDRMNTEAFF. V gene TRBV10-3 combines with J gene TRBJ1-1; tentative D call: TRBD1 (6 bases). Germline V gene lookup returns CDR1 ENHRY and CDR2 SYGVKD. Trimming took 3 bases from V and 0 from J, leaving 11 bases between them. The CDR3 totals 15 residues.

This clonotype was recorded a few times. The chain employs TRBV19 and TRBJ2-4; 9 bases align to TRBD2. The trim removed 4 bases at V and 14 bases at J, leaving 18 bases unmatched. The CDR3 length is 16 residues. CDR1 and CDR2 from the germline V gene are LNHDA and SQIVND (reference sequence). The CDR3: CASSTRQGGGGRRKYF. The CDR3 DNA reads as TGTGCCAGTAGTACCCGTCAGGGCGGGGGGGGCCGCAGAAAGTACTTC.

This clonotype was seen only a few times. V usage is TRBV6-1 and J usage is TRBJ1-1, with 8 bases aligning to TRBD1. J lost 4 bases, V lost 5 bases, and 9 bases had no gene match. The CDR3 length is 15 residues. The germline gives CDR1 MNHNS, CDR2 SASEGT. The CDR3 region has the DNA TGTGCCAGCAGTCCTACAGGGGGACTCGTCACTGAAGCTTTCTTT. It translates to CASSPTGGLVTEAFF.

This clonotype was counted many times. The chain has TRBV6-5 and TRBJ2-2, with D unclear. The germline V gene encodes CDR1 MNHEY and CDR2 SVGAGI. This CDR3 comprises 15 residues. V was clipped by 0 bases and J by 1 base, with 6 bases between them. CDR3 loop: CASSYSSVNTGELFF. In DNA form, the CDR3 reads TGTGCCAGCAGTTACTCAAGCGTGAACACCGGGGAGCTGTTTTTT.

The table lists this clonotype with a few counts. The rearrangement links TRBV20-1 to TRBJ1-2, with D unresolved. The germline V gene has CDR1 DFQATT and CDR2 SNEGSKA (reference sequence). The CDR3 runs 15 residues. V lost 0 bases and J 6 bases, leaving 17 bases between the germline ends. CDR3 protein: CSARDRIRGVHGYTF. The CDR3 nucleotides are TGCAGTGCTAGAGATAGGATACGGGGAGTTCATGGCTACACCTTC.

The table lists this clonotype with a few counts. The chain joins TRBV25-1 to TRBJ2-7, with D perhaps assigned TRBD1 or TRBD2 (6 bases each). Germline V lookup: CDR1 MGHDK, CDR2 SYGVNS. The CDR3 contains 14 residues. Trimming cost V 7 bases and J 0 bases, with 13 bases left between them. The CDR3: CASTPTGASYEQYF. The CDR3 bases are TGTGCCAGCACCCCGACGGGGGCCTCCTACGAGCAGTACTTC.

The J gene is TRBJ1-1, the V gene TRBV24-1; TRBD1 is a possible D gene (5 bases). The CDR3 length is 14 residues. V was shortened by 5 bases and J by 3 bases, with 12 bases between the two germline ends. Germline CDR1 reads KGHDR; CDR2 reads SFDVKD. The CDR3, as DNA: TGTGCCACCAGTGGACAGAACGAGGACACTGAAGCTTTCTTT. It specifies CATSGQNEDTEAFF.

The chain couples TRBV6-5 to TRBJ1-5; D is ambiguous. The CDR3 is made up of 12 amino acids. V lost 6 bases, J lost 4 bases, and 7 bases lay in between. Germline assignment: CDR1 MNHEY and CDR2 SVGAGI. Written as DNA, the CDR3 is TGTGCCAGCAGAACCTCTAATCAGCCCCAGCATTTT. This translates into CASRTSNQPQHF.

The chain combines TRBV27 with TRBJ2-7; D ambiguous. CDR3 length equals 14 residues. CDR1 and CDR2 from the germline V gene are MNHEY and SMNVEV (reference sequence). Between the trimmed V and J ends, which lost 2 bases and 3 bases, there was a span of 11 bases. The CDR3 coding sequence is TGTGCCAGCAGTTTAACCGCCGGCTACTACGAGCAGTACGTC. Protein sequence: CASSLTAGYYEQYV.

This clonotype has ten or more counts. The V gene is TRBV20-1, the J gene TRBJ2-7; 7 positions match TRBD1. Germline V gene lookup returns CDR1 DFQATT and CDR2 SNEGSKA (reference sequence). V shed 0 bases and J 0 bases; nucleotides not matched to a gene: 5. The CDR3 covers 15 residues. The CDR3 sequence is CSARDTTGNSYEQYV. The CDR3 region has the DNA TGCAGTGCTAGAGATACGACAGGGAACTCCTACGAGCAGTACGTC.